This TCR beta chain comes out of a study of OX40 agonist ivuxolimab in advanced cancers. Comments on this clone: What it recognizes is unknown.

The CDR3 has 14 amino acids. Trimming left V 0 bases short and J 4 bases short, with 9 bases between. CDR1 SGHDN and CDR2 FVKESK come from the germline V gene. Data came from immunoSEQ multiplex PCR; TCRdb stores just in-frame clones and leaves some out. The table records more than 25,000 clones, 85% of them present only once. Overall study results and limits: At 0.1 to 3.0 mg/kg and by week 6, CD4+ and CD8+ T cells in the blood had expanded clonally. On average, CD8+ T cells had more expanded clones than CD4+. Some patients without response likewise showed low normalized clonal expansion.

This clonotype originated in an adult with an advanced solid tumor such as melanoma, head and neck, liver or kidney cancer. This sequence joins TRBV14 and TRBJ2-5; D not resolved. Sequences were derived from CD4+ or CD8+ T cells sorted from blood, sampled in a trial of the OX40 agonist ivuxolimab. The CDR3 sequence: CASSQEFWGETQYF. CDR3 DNA: TGTGCCAGCAGCCAAGAGTTCTGGGGAGAGACCCAGTACTTC.